A selection of T cell receptor beta chains follows, all from one sample in a study of beta chain features in type 1 diabetes. The protocol was immunoSEQ multiplex PCR, while the TCRdb copy is restricted to in-frame clones and leaves out a portion. This table holds about 290,000 clones, roughly 8% found once. Sequences were obtained from central memory CD4+ T cells from blood. The origin of the receptors is a woman between 18 and 29 years old in good health. Both conserved end residues are part of each CDR3. The D gene is left open where the match is weak. Size is stated for part of the rows, as once, few or many counts, or as a class when the clone is expanded.

CASSARDTPETQYF | TGTGCCAGCAGTGCCCGGGACACCCCAGAGACCCAGTACTTC | TRBV28 | - | - | TRBJ2-5
CASMASGSTGELFF | TGTGCCAGCATGGCTAGCGGGAGCACCGGGGAGCTGTTTTTT | TRBV2 | TRBD2 | - | TRBJ2-2
CSGSGLTSTDTQYF | TGCAGCGGATCAGGTTTAACTAGCACAGATACGCAGTATTTT | TRBV29-1 | - | - | TRBJ2-3
CASSPDGLGGSGNTIYF | TGTGCCAGCAGCCCAGATGGGCTAGGGGGCTCTGGAAACACCATATATTTT | TRBV7-9 | - | few | TRBJ1-3
CASKAPGAKNIQYF | TGTGCCAGTAAAGCCCCGGGGGCCAAAAACATTCAGTACTTC | TRBV19 | - | few | TRBJ2-4
CASSQGYENTEAFF | TGTGCCAGCAGCCAAGGGTATGAGAACACTGAAGCTTTCTTT | TRBV4-2 | - | - | TRBJ1-1
CASSLTETFTGELFF | TGCGCCAGCAGCTTGACAGAAACCTTCACCGGGGAGCTGTTTTTT | TRBV4-1 | - | many | TRBJ2-2
CASSPASGTSYEQYF | TGTGCCAGCAGCCCTGCGAGCGGAACGAGCTACGAGCAGTACTTC | TRBV11-1 | - | once | TRBJ2-7
CASSQAPGGGAAYEQYF | TGCGCCAGCAGCCAAGCCCCGGGGGGCGGGGCCGCTTACGAGCAGTACTTC | TRBV4-3 | - | - | TRBJ2-7
CASTTSSTDTQYF | TGTGCCAGCACGACGAGCAGCACAGATACGCAGTATTTT | TRBV7-2 | - | few | TRBJ2-3
CASSPPGGEYEQYF | TGTGCCAGCAGTCCTCCTGGGGGTGAATACGAGCAGTACTTC | TRBV2 | - | - | TRBJ2-7
CATSRGWGTNDQPQHF | TGTGCCACCAGCAGAGGGTGGGGGACAAACGATCAGCCCCAGCATTTT | TRBV15 | - | - | TRBJ1-5
CASSRTTSGAWGYEQYF | TGCGCCAGCAGCCGAACGACTAGCGGCGCCTGGGGCTACGAGCAGTACTTC | TRBV4-1 | TRBD2 | - | TRBJ2-7
CAIRTGPRSEKLFF | TGTGCCATCAGGACAGGGCCCCGGAGTGAAAAACTGTTTTTT | TRBV10-3 | TRBD1 | - | TRBJ1-4
CASSQEYTDHSNQPQHF | TGCGCCAGCAGCCAAGAATACACAGATCATAGCAATCAGCCCCAGCATTTT | TRBV4-3 | - | few | TRBJ1-5
CSANRGTEAFF | TGCAGCGCGAACAGGGGCACTGAAGCTTTCTTT | TRBV29-1 | TRBD1 | few | TRBJ1-1
CASTIQSGRRSDTQYF | TGTGCCAGCACCATACAGTCCGGGCGGAGATCAGATACGCAGTATTTT | TRBV5-4 | - | - | TRBJ2-3
CAWSVTRPIPHYGYTF | TGTGCCTGGAGTGTAACTCGACCGATCCCCCACTATGGCTACACCTTC | TRBV30 | - | - | TRBJ1-2
CASSPKTSGDQETQYF | TGTGCCAGCTCACCAAAGACTAGCGGGGACCAAGAGACCCAGTACTTC | TRBV18 | TRBD2 | - | TRBJ2-5
CASSLQGDTQYF | TGTGCCAGCAGCCTCCAGGGGGATACGCAGTATTTT | TRBV5-4 | - | - | TRBJ2-3
CASSLGTSPYNEQFF | TGTGCCAGCAGCTTGGGGACTAGCCCCTACAATGAGCAGTTCTTC | TRBV5-8 | TRBD2 | few | TRBJ2-1
CASSAEGGRANTQYF | TGTGCCAGCAGTGCCGAAGGCGGGAGGGCCAATACGCAGTATTTT | TRBV6-4 | TRBD2 | - | TRBJ2-3
CASSLAGLYNEQFF | TGCGCCAGCAGCTTAGCGGGACTGTACAATGAGCAGTTCTTC | TRBV5-1 | TRBD2 | - | TRBJ2-1
CASSFHPSGAQSAQYF | TGTGCCAGCAGCTTCCATCCCAGCGGTGCCCAGAGTGCCCAGTACTTC | TRBV7-2 | - | - | TRBJ2-5
CASSEWGSGNTIYF | TGTGCCAGCAGTGAATGGGGCTCTGGAAACACCATATATTTT | TRBV6-1 | - | few | TRBJ1-3
CASSQRLEQFF | TGTGCCAGCAGTCAACGACTAGAGCAGTTCTTC | TRBV7-9 | - | many | TRBJ2-1
CASSWGPNTQYF | TGTGCCAGCAGCTGGGGTCCAAATACGCAGTATTTT | TRBV6-5 | - | few | TRBJ2-3